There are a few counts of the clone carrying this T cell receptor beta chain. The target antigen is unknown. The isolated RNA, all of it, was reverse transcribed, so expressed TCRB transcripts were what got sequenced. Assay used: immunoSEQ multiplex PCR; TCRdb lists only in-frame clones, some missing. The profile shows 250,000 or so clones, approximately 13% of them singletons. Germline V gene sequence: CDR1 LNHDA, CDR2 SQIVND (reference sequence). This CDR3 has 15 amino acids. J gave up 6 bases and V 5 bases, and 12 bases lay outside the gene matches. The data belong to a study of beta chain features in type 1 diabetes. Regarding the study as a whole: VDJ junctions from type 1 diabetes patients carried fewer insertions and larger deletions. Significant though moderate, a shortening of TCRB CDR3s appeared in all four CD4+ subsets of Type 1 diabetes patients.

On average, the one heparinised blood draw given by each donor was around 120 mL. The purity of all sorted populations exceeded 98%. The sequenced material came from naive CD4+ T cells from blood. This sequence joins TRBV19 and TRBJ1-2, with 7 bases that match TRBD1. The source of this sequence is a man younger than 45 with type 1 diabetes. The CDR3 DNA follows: TGTGCCAGTAGTGCCGACAGGGTCCCCAGTAATGGCTACACCTTC. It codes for CASSADRVPSNGYTF.